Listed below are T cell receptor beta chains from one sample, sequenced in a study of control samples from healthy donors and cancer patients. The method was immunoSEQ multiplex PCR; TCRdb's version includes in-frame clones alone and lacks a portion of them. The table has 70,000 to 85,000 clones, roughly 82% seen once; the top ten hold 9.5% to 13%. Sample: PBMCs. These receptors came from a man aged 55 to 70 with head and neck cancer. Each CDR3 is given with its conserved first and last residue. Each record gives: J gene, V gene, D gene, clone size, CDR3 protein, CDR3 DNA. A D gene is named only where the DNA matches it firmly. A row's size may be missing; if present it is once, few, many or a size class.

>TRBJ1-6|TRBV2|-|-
CASYREQLYNSPLHF
TGTGCCTCCTATCGGGAACAGCTCTATAATTCACCCCTCCACTTT
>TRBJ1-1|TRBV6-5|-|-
CASWRAQGNTEAFF
TGTGCCAGCTGGAGGGCACAGGGGAACACTGAAGCTTTCTTT
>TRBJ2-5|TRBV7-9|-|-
CASSPLGGEETQYF
TGTGCCAGCAGCCCTTTAGGGGGGGAAGAGACCCAGTACTTC
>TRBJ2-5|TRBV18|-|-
CASSPSYGETQYF
TGTGCCAGCTCACCCTCCTATGGGGAGACCCAGTACTTC
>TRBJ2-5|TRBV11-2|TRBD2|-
CASSLGVLAGSLETQYF
TGTGCCAGCAGCTTAGGGGTACTAGCGGGAAGCCTTGAGACCCAGTACTTC
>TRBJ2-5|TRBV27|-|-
CASQQGPGAKLGETQYF
TGTGCCAGCCAGCAAGGTCCGGGGGCAAAGTTAGGCGAGACCCAGTACTTC
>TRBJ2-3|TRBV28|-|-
CASILGLGDTQYF
TGTGCCAGCATCCTAGGGTTGGGGGATACGCAGTATTTT
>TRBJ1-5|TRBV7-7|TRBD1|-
CASSLEDRGGNQPQHF
TGTGCCAGCAGCTTAGAGGACAGGGGAGGCAATCAGCCCCAGCATTTT
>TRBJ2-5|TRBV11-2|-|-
CASSSIGTQYF
TGTGCCAGCAGCTCCATCGGGACCCAGTACTTC
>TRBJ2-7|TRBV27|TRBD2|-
CASSLAGGWVEQYF
TGTGCCAGCAGTCTCGCGGGAGGGTGGGTCGAGCAGTACTTC
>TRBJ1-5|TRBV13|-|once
CASSLGYGGNQPQHF
TGTGCCAGCAGCTTGGGGTACGGAGGCAATCAGCCCCAGCATTTT
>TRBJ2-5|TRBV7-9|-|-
CASSLGVRYQETQYF
TGTGCCAGCAGCTTAGGGGTCCGGTACCAAGAGACCCAGTACTTC
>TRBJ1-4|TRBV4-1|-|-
CASSLRPGPTNEKLFF
TGCGCCAGCAGCCTAAGGCCAGGGCCAACTAATGAAAAACTGTTTTTT
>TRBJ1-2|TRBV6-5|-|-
CASRSPGADGYTF
TGTGCCAGCAGATCTCCGGGGGCGGATGGCTACACCTTC
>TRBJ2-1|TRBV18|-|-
CASSPTNNEQFF
TGTGCCAGCTCACCCACTAACAATGAGCAGTTCTTC
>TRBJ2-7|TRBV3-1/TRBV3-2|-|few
CASSLRDRHYEQYF
TGTGCCAGCAGCTTACGGGACCGCCACTACGAGCAGTACTTC
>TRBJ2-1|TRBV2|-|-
CASTYYNEQFF
TGTGCCAGCACTTACTACAATGAGCAGTTCTTC
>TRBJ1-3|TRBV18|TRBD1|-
CASSPRDSSLGNTIYF
TGTGCCAGCTCACCCAGGGACAGCTCGCTCGGAAACACCATATATTTT
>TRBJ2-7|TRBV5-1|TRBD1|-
CASSLGQGSYEQYF
TGCGCCAGCAGCTTGGGACAGGGCTCCTACGAGCAGTACTTC
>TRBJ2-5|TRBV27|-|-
CASSFNLQETQYF
TGTGCCAGCAGTTTCAACCTACAAGAGACCCAGTACTTC
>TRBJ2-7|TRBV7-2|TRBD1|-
CASSLGQGNYEQYF
TGTGCCAGCAGCTTGGGACAGGGGAACTACGAGCAGTACTTC
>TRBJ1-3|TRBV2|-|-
CASSVGSSGNTIYF
TGTGCCAGCAGTGTGGGCAGCTCTGGAAACACCATATATTTT
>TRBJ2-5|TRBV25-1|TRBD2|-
CASSLSQGLAGVETQYF
TGTGCCAGCAGCCTTAGCCAGGGACTAGCGGGAGTAGAGACCCAGTACTTC
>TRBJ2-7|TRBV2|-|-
CASFGPALGEQYF
TGTGCCAGCTTCGGACCTGCCCTGGGCGAGCAGTACTTC
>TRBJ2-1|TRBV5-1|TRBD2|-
CASSFGTSGTNEQFF
TGCGCCAGCAGCTTTGGGACTAGCGGTACGAATGAGCAGTTCTTC
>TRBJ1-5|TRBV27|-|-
CASRLNQPQHF
TGTGCCAGCAGGTTAAATCAGCCCCAGCATTTT
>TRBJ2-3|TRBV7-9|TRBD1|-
CASSSLRTGGSLDTQYF
TGTGCCAGCAGCAGTTTACGGACAGGGGGGAGTTTAGATACGCAGTATTTT
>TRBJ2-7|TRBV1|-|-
CTSSTSAAGAAYEQYF
TGCACCAGCAGCACCAGTGCAGCGGGGGCGGCCTACGAGCAGTACTTC
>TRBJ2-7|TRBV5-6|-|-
CASSLAMAAPEVYEQYF
TGTGCCAGCAGCTTGGCGATGGCAGCTCCTGAGGTCTACGAGCAGTACTTC
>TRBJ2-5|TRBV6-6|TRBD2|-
CASSFGGRGQETQYF
TGTGCCAGCAGTTTCGGCGGGAGGGGCCAAGAGACCCAGTACTTC
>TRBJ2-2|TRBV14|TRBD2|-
CASSTWGLAGDSRTGELFF
TGTGCCAGCAGTACCTGGGGACTAGCGGGAGATAGTCGCACCGGGGAGCTGTTTTTT
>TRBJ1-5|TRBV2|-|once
CASSSSRGHQPQHF
TGTGCCAGCAGTAGTTCCCGGGGGCATCAGCCCCAGCATTTT
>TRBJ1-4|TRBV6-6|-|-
CASSYVEGEKLFF
TGTGCCAGCAGTTACGTAGAGGGTGAAAAACTGTTTTTT
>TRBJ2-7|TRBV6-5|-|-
CASSYGQSGGKYEQYF
TGTGCCAGCAGTTATGGTCAAAGCGGTGGGAAGTACGAGCAGTACTTC
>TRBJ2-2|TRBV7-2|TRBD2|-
CASRSRETGELFF
TGTGCCAGCAGATCGCGGGAGACCGGGGAGCTGTTTTTT
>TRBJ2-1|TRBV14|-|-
CASSLSSGGYNEQFF
TGTGCCAGCAGCCTCTCCTCAGGGGGGTACAATGAGCAGTTCTTC
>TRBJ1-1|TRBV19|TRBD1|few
CASMPLGQGARAFF
TGTGCCAGTATGCCTCTGGGACAGGGGGCGCGAGCTTTCTTT
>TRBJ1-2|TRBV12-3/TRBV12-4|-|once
CASSFGLYGYTF
TGTGCCAGCAGTTTCGGTCTCTATGGCTACACCTTC
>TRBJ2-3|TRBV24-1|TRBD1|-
CATSDFVTGGRGTDTQYF
TGTGCCACCAGTGATTTTGTTACAGGGGGTAGGGGCACAGATACGCAGTATTTT
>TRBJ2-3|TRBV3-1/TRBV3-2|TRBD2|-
CASSRPAGGPDTQYF
TGTGCCAGCAGCCGCCCGGCGGGAGGGCCAGATACGCAGTATTTT
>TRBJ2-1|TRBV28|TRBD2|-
CASSAPRGSSYNEQFF
TGTGCCAGCAGTGCCCCGCGGGGGAGCTCCTACAATGAGCAGTTCTTC
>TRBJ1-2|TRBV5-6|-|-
CASSPSGSGRHGYTF
TGTGCCAGCAGCCCCTCGGGGAGTGGCAGGCATGGCTACACCTTC
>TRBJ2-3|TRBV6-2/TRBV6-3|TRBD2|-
CASSLGLATSTDTQYF
TGTGCCAGCAGCCTCGGACTAGCGACCAGCACAGATACGCAGTATTTT
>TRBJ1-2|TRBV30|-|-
CAWSVSGYGYTF
TGTGCCTGGAGTGTATCAGGGTATGGCTACACCTTC
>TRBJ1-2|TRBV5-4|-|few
CAIWTFNYGYTF
TGTGCAATCTGGACCTTTAACTATGGCTACACCTTC
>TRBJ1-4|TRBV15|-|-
CATSRSPSFTTNEKLFF
TGTGCCACCAGCAGATCCCCGTCCTTTACAACTAATGAAAAACTGTTTTTT
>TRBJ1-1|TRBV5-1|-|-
CASIAGVNTEAFF
TGCGCCAGCATTGCGGGGGTGAACACTGAAGCTTTCTTT
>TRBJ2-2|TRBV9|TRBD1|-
CASGGQGNTGELFF
TGTGCCAGTGGGGGACAGGGTAACACCGGGGAGCTGTTTTTT